Listed here is a single T cell receptor (beta chain). This clone came up a few times. The specificity of this receptor is unknown. No much larger clonotype is one base removed from it; base qualities were not supplied. The sample's time point label, decoded: roughly 2 years on ibrutinib. For TCR beta library preparation, 1.5 to 2 micrograms of genomic DNA were extracted from the cryopreserved PBMCs. Longitudinal blood samples from CLL patients on ibrutinib monotherapy were analyzed using high-throughput TCR beta sequencing. The patients took part in an open-label, single-center phase 2 trial of ibrutinib monotherapy. From the cysteine through the phenylalanine, the CDR3 covers 12 amino acids. Only the CDR3 part of the read is kept: 36 bases, read in frame from the first base. The V end loses 1 base and the J end loses 10 bases, and a stretch of 8 bases separates them. CDR1 and CDR2 (SGHTA, FQGNSA) derive from the germline V gene.

The goal of deep resolution MiSeq sequencing was a depth between 1 in 1 million and 1 in 200,000 T cells, and coverage averaged 10x per clonotype. TCR beta libraries were generated with the immunoSEQ hsTCRB Kit. In the authors' own workflow: Data were analyzed with ImmunoSEQ Data Assistant and ImmunoSEQ Analyzer, with V, D and J genes assigned per IMGT definitions. Clonality, with values ranging from 0 to 1, was calculated as one minus the normalized Shannon entropy of productive rearrangement frequencies. Only overrepresented clonotypes making up at least 0.05% of each patient's repertoire were included in the public clonotype analysis. About twelve repertoires from age-matched healthy donors, obtained from immuneACCESS, served as clonality controls. Held by TCRdb, this immuneACCESS table contains in-frame sequences only and omits some clones. Under half of the omission traces to an unresolved V gene where checked; the cause of the rest is unknown. Clone size and V and J calls were adopted from that table, with D and trimming inferred from the DNA. In this sample the table shows hundreds of thousands of clones, under 80% of which occur a single time. The biggest ten clones account for less than 20% of the sample.

The data derive from a study of cytotoxic CD8 clonotypes in ibrutinib-treated CLL (dated by TCRdb to the early 2020s). Describing the broader study: The cohort was composed of 11 relapsed/refractory and about 15 treatment-naive patients; IGHV unmutated status was identified in roughly 17 patients. Responses were partial in around 25 patients and complete in 2; after median around 72 months follow-up, about 14 stayed in remission and some twelve progressed. Response samples were taken after a median of 12 months on treatment, ranging from about 6 to 40 months. On average, each sample yielded about 250,000 productive templates and around 100,000 productive rearrangements. Of the 90 or so participants in the trial, 20 to 30 had longitudinal samples available. Cryopreserved peripheral blood mononuclear cells were obtained prior to treatment, at the time of response, and at either disease progression or sustained remission. Every remission and progressive disease sample was obtained while ibrutinib was still being received by the patients. Overall study outcomes, separate from this receptor: Baseline clonality exceeded that of age-matched healthy donors and correlated strongly with circulating CD8+ T-cell counts. Clonality rose at ibrutinib response, remained stable during sustained remission, and dropped back toward baseline at progression. Public clonotypes were rare and either shrank or stayed stable during treatment, and the rise in clonality at ibrutinib response reflected expansion of private clonotypes. Sampling times were not matched between patients in sustained remission and patients whose disease was progressing, and lymph node repertoires were not examined.

The chain is made from TRBV7-2 and TRBJ2-1; no D segment can be confidently identified. Source: PBMCs, taken after 24 months of ibrutinib treatment. The receptor's source is a human donor with chronic lymphocytic leukemia. The CDR3 loop reads CASSLGHGEQFF. The nucleotide sequence reads TGTGCCAGCAGCTTAGGACATGGGGAGCAGTTCTTC. Beyond the CDR3, the reference TRBV7-2 and TRBJ2-1 genes provide the residues; the full variable domain reads: GAGVSQSPSNKVTEKGKDVELRCDPISGHTALYWYRQSLGQGLEFLIYFQGNSAPDKSGLPSDRFSAERTGGSVSTLTIQRTQQEDSAVYLCASSLGHGEQFFGPGTRLTVL.